This T cell receptor (beta chain) is drawn from a study of cytomegalovirus exposure and HLA in healthy donors listed by TCRdb under 2017. Some background on the complete study: An earlier analysis of 550 to 700 of the donors reported 250 to 350 Gb of sequence data and more than 90 million unique TCR beta sequences from about 200 million T cells. The study combined high-throughput TCR immunosequencing, statistical association of individual TCRs with disease status, and machine learning to predict cytomegalovirus infection status. The later analysis used no new phenotypic data to find candidate immune exposures, relying instead on TCR beta sequences and their occurrence across donors. Because of strong linkage in the cohort, four or five DR-DQ haplotypes were treated as single units for association and clustering. Using immunosequencing, the study profiled T cell repertoires from 500 to 800 subjects and related those repertoires to cytomegalovirus serostatus. Donor age, sex, ethnicity and CMV serostatus were compiled alongside the repertoire data. In an earlier analysis of roughly 580 of the donors, high-throughput TCR beta sequencing was used to judge whether each TCR beta V gene segment behaved as functional or pseudogenic. Of the roughly 390 genotyped donors, over 65% fell in the genetic ancestry cluster associated with self-reported Caucasian donors. The study was designed to test whether signatures of past pathogen exposure could be identified by cataloging public T cell receptors. In addition to the first cohort of around 670 subjects, a separate validation cohort of under 150 different subjects was used. A later analysis re-analyzed previously published TCR beta repertoires from 650 to 800 donors and added high-resolution HLA genotyping to study TCR occurrence patterns. A later genetic analysis used genome-wide SNP genotypes for about three fifths of the 666 donors, treating that subset as a discovery cohort. HLA typing included class I and class II loci at four-digit resolution. Roughly 300 gigabases of sequencing data and tens of millions of unique TCR sequences made up an early release that covered 500 to 650 HLA-typed donors. Among 300 to 500 genotyped donors of the cohort, an average of approximately 240,000 unique TCR beta nucleotide sequences was sequenced per donor, of which about 18% were non-productive. Every repertoire in the discovery cohort had been generated on one and the same sequencing platform. Typing coverage varied by locus: roughly 629-640 donors for A, B, C, DRB1 and DQB1; roughly 510 for DQA1; some 610 for DPA1; 450 to 480 for DPB1.

CDR1 and CDR2 are read off the germline V gene as SGHTA and FQGNSA. The CDR3 spans 16 residues, from the cysteine through the phenylalanine. The kept DNA is CDR3 alone, 48 bases in frame from the first base. V drops 2 bases and J drops 2 bases, leaving 16 bases in between. The library was made by the immunoSEQ multiplex PCR assay. For the multiplex PCR, a mixture combining 60 forward primers for TCR Vbeta segments and 13 reverse primers for TCR Jbeta segments was used. The CDR3 region of rearranged TCR beta genes was amplified from genomic DNA by a multiplex PCR assay. The amplified TCR beta libraries were sequenced on the Illumina HiSeq System as 87-base-pair reads. Per the original workflow: Across the 600 to 700 repertoires, a later analysis counted roughly 84 million unique TCR beta chains, about 10 million of which were shared by at least two donors. Raw reads were error-corrected and collapsed into unique sequences by a nearest-neighbor algorithm in which closely related sequences were merged to remove PCR and sequencing errors. V, D and J gene segments were assigned by aligning CDR3 sequences to IMGT reference sequences. For a sequence to be retained, a match of at least six nucleotides was required to both a V gene segment and a J gene segment. A rearrangement was called productive if the CDR3 had no stop codons and remained in frame with V and J, and every other rearrangement was called non-productive. Following IMGT convention, CDR3 was defined as the stretch from the second conserved V-encoded cysteine to the conserved J-encoded phenylalanine. In an earlier analysis of roughly 610 of the donors, sequences lacking an unambiguous match to a single V gene segment were excluded. An earlier analysis of some 610 of the donors called V segments functional above 56.7% productive rearrangements and segregating when the between-donor standard deviation exceeded 5%. A statistical classification framework was built for diagnosing cytomegalovirus status from the catalog of TCR beta chain sequences. A later analysis assigned V and J genes by comparing TCR nucleotide sequences with IMGT/GENE-DB human TR gene sequences. In a later analysis, CDR3 sequences and most-parsimonious VDJ recombination scenarios were assigned using the TCRdist pipeline. In a later analysis, each TCR beta chain was defined by its CDR3 amino acid sequence together with its V-gene family, and reads lacking a unique V-gene family were excluded. To address suspected cross-contamination and a sequencing artifact, a later analysis removed a few hundred highly shared, low-generation-probability nucleotide sequences. In a later analysis, a clonal expansion index for each public chain was calculated from normalized within-repertoire ranks of inferred template counts. A later analysis computed generation probabilities with a VDJ recombination model fitted to out-of-frame rearrangements, and checked the results against IGoR. Hypergeometric tests were used in a later analysis to score TCR-TCR, TCR-HLA and TCR-CMV co-occurrence, with a repertoire-size bias correction applied to the TCR pairs. To estimate false discovery rates, a later analysis permuted the HLA or CMV assignments 20 times. In a later analysis, co-occurring TCRs were grouped using DBSCAN, and TCRdist sequence similarity was added for clustering within HLA-allele-positive subsets. Repertoires with fewer than 30,000 or more than 120,000 public chains, plus five repertoires with anomalous nucleotide sharing, were excluded from co-occurrence clustering. TCRdb mirrors the immuneACCESS table, restricted to in-frame sequences. Some clones are absent from its copies; in checked studies, under half trace to an unresolved V gene, and the reason for the others is unknown. Clone size and V and J calls were adopted from that table, with D and trimming inferred from the DNA. The table for this sample shows about 58,000 clones. 3% to 4% of the sample is taken by the ten largest.

Notes on this clone: Its target antigen remains unknown.

The cohort was made up of 666 healthy bone marrow donors. At the time of sampling, all cohort members were nominally healthy, though unrecorded immune exposures were likely present. The donor was CMV seronegative and was included in the group of about 350 seronegative cohort members. A peripheral blood sample was provided by each donor, and peripheral blood mononuclear cells were used for TCR beta sequencing. Genomic DNA was extracted from the blood cell samples with the Qiagen DNeasy Blood Extraction Kit. Here is what the overall study found, with its caveats: A further reported finding was that TCR beta sequences accurately predicted the HLA-A and HLA-B alleles for most subjects in the first cohort. Only TCR beta chains were sequenced in this cohort, and the absence of alpha or paired-chain data limited detectable features. Several of the top co-occurrence clusters appeared to be linked to parvovirus B19, influenza, CMV and Epstein-Barr virus, according to a later analysis. CMV serostatus was the only immune exposure information available for the cohort. Broadly in line with IMGT annotations, most TCR beta V segments showed up in productive rearrangements about 87% or about 30% of the time in an earlier analysis of some 590 of the donors. A later analysis found that most CMV-associated TCR beta chains appeared HLA-restricted, with HLA associations seemingly driven largely by CMV exposure. When HLA alleles, especially DR and DQ, strongly co-occurred, attributing TCR associations to individual alleles was difficult. Across donors, most TCR sequences were observed very rarely, whereas some public TCRs were present in many individuals. In a later genetic analysis, a missense DCLRE1C variant was associated with V-gene and J-gene trimming of TCR beta chains, and the association was replicated in an independent cohort. The authors suggested that the approach could potentially be generalized to other disease states and immunological phenotypes. A later genetic analysis reported fewer N-insertions in productive TCRs among donors in an Asian-associated ancestry cluster than the roughly 670-donor mean. Because counts were too low, about 18 rarely observed V segments, including chromosome 9 orphons, were excluded from the earlier analysis of around 590 of the donors. A group of highly shared sequence variants was considered likely to be a technical artifact of the sequencing pipeline. A later analysis found that HLA-associated TCR beta chains were more clonally expanded and had lower generation probabilities than equally common non-associated chains. Some IMGT-functional V segments, including TRBV6-2 and TRBV6-3, could not be distinguished by the 87-base-pair reads and were therefore excluded. Because HLA typing was unavailable for some donors at each locus, only the typed subset was used in association tests. Linkage disequilibrium might explain the correlated functional status among segregating V segments, but an unknown experimental factor could not be excluded. According to a later analysis, TCR association rates differed among HLA loci, with DRB1 alleles showing the most associated TCRs and HLA-C alleles showing the fewest. Three of the identified cytomegalovirus-associated TCR beta chains were confirmed in vitro to be specific for cytomegalovirus antigens. In a later analysis, around 15,000 TCR beta sequences were associated with specific HLA alleles at a false discovery rate of 0.05. Presence/absence analyses assumed roughly uniform sequencing depth across donors, an assumption that may not hold. A total of 164 TCR beta chains were listed by the study as associated with cytomegalovirus. Cytomegalovirus status was reported to be diagnosed by the classifier with high specificity and sensitivity in both the original and validation cohorts.

The sequenced sample was PBMCs. This clonotype originated in a male donor in good health and CMV-seronegative. The chain joins TRBV7-2 to TRBJ2-7, with TRBD1 as a weak D call on 5 bases. The nucleotide sequence reads TGTGCCAGCAGCTTAATGTTTCAGGGCAGCGCCTACGAGCAGTACTTC. Its coded protein is CASSLMFQGSAYEQYF.